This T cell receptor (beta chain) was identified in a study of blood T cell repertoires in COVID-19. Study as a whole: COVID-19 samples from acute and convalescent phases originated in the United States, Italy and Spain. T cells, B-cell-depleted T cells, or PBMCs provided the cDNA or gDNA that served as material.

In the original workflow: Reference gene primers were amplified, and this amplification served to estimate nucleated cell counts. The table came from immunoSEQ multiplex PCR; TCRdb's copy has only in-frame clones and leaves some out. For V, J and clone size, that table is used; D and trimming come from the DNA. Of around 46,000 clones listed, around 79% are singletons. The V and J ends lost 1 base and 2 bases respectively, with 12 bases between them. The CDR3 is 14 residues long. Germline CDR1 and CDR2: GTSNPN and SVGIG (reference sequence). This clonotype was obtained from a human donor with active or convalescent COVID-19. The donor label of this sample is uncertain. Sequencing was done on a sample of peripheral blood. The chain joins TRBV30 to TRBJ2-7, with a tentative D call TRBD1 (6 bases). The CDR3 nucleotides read TGTGCCTGGAGTGCGGACAGTGATACCTACGAGCAGTACTTC. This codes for CAWSADSDTYEQYF.